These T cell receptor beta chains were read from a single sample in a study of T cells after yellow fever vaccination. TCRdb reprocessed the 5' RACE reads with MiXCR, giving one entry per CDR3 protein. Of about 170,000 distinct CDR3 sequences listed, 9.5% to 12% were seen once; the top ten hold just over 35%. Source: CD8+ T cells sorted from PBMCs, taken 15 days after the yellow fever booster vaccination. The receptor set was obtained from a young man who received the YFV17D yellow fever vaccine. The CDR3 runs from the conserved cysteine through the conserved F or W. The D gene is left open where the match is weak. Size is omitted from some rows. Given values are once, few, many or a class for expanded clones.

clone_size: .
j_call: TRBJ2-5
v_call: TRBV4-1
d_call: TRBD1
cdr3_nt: TGCGCCAGCAGCGAACCTCGGACAGGGCCAGAGACCCAGTACTTC
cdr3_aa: CASSEPRTGPETQYF

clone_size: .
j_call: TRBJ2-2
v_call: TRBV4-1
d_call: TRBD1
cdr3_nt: TGCGCCAGCAGCCAATCCGGACAGGGGGACACCGGGGAGCTGTTTTTT
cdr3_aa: CASSQSGQGDTGELFF

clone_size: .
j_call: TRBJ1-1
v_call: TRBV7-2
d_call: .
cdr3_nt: TGTGCCAGCAGCTTAGCAATTAACACTGAAGCTTTCTTT
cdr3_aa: CASSLAINTEAFF

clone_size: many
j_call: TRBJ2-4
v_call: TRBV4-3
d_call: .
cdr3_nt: TGCGCCAGCAGCCAAGATCGGGGGTGGGACATTCAGTACTTC
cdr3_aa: CASSQDRGWDIQYF

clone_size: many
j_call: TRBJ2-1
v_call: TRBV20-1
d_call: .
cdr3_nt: TGCAGTGCTGCCGGGACAAGCTCCTACAATGAGCAGTTCTTC
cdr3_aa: CSAAGTSSYNEQFF

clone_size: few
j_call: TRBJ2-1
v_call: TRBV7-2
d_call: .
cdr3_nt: TGTGCCAGCAGCTTAGGGCTAGTGAGCCACAATGAGCAGTTCTTC
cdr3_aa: CASSLGLVSHNEQFF

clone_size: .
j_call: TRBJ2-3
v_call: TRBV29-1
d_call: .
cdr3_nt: TGCAGCGTTCTAGGAGATACGCAGTATTTT
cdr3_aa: CSVLGDTQYF

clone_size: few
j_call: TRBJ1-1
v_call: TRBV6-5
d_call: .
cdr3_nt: TGTGCCAGTACCACCAGGGTATTGAACACTGAAGCTTTCTTT
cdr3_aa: CASTTRVLNTEAFF

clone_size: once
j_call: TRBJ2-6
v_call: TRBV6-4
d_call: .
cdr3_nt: TGTGCCAGCAGTGACTCAGTGGGGTCTGGGGCCAACGTCCTGACTTTC
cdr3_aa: CASSDSVGSGANVLTF

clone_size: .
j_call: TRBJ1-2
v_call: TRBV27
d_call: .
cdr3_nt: TGTGCCAGCGGTGGCCCCATGTATGGCTACACCTTC
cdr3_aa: CASGGPMYGYTF

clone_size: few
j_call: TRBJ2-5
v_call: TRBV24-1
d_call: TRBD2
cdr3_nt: TGTGCCACCAGTGTGGGACTAGCGGGGGAGCGCCAAGAGACCCAGTACTTC
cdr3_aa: CATSVGLAGERQETQYF

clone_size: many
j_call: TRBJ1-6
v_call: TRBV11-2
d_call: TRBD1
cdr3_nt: TGTGCCAGCAGCTTCGGGGACCGGGACAGGGGTGCGCGGTCACCCCTCCACTTT
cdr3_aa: CASSFGDRDRGARSPLHF

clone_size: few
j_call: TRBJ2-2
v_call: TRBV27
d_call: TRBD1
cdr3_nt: TGTGCCAGCAACCCAGGGGGAAACACCGGGGAGCTGTTTTTT
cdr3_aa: CASNPGGNTGELFF

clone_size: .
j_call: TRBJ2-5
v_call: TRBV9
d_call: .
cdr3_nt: TGTGCCAGCAGCGTAGAAGGGACATGGGAGACCCAGTACTTC
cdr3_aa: CASSVEGTWETQYF

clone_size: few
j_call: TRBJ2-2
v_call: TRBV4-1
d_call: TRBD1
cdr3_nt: TGCGCCAGCAGCCAAGATCTAGGGACAGGGGGGAACACCGGGGAGCTGTTTTTT
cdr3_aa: CASSQDLGTGGNTGELFF

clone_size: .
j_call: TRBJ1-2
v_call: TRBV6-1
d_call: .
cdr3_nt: TGTGCCAGCAGAACCGGGACCCCCCTTGGCTATGGCTACACCTTC
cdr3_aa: CASRTGTPLGYGYTF

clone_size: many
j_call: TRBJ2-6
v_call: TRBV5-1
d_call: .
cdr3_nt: TGCGCCAGCAGCTTGGGACTGTCCCACCTGGGGGCCAACGTCCTGACTTTC
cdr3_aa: CASSLGLSHLGANVLTF

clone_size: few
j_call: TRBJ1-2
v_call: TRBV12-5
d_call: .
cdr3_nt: TGTGCTAGTGGTAGGACAACTCAGGACGGCTACACCTTC
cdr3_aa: CASGRTTQDGYTF

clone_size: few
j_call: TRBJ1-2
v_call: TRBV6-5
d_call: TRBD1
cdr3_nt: TGTGCCAGCAGTGCGGGGACAGCCGTCTACTATGGCTACACCTTC
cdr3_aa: CASSAGTAVYYGYTF

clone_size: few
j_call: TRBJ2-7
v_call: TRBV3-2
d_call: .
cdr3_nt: TGTGCCAGCAGCCCCGAGTTGGGTCCCACTGTTCTTCCCTTGACCTACGAGCAGTACTTC
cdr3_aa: CASSPELGPTVLPLTYEQYF

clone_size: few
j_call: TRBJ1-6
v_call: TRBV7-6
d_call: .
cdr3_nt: TGTGCCAGCAGCTTAGCAGGTTTCGGTAATTCACCCCTCCACTTT
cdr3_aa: CASSLAGFGNSPLHF

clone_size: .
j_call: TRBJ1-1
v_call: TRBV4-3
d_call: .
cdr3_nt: TGCGCCAGCAGCCAGGCAGTCACTAGAGAGACGAACACTGAAGCTTTCTTT
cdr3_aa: CASSQAVTRETNTEAFF

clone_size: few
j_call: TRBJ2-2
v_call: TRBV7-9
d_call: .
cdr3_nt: TGTGCCAGCAGCCCATGGGACACGGGCAACGGGGAGCTGTTTTTT
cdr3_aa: CASSPWDTGNGELFF

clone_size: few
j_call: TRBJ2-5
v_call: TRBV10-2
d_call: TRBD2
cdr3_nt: TGCGCCAGCAGTGAGTGGCTAGCGGGGGGGACAACCCAGTACTTC
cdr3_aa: CASSEWLAGGTTQYF

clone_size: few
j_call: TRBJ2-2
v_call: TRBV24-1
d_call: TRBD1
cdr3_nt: TGTGCCACCAGTGATCGAGCCGGGACAGCGAACACCGGGGAGCTGTTTTTT
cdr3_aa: CATSDRAGTANTGELFF

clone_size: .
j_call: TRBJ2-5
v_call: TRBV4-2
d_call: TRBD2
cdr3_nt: TGTGCCAGCAGCCGACAATGGGGACTAGCTCTACAAGAGACCCAGTACTTC
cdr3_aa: CASSRQWGLALQETQYF

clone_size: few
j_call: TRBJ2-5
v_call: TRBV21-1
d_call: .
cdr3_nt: TGTGCCAGCAGCAATAACCTTGACTCCCCTCCTCTGGGGGGGCATAAGACCCAGTACTTC
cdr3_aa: CASSNNLDSPPLGGHKTQYF

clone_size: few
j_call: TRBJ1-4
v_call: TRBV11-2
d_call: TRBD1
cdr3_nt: TGTGCCAGCAGCTTAACTCCGGGACAGGGTTTGGTCGCAACTAATGAAAAACTGTTTTTT
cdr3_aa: CASSLTPGQGLVATNEKLFF

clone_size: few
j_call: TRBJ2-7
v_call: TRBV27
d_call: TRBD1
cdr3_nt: TGTGCCAGCAGCCCGAGCGACAGGGCCCGGAGCTCCTACGAGCAGTACTTC
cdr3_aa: CASSPSDRARSSYEQYF

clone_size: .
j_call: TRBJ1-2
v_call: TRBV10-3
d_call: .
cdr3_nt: TGTGCCATCAGGGACAGTGGAGCTAACTATGGCTACACCTTC
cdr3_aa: CAIRDSGANYGYTF

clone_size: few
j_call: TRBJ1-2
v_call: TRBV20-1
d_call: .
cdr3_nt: TGCAGTGCTAGACCTGGACAGACCTTTATGCTTAGGGATGGCTACACCTTC
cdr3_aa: CSARPGQTFMLRDGYTF

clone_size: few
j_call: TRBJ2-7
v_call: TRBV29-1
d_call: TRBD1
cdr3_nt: TGCAGCGTTGAAGCACCGGGACAGGGGGACTACGAGCAGTACTTC
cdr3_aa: CSVEAPGQGDYEQYF

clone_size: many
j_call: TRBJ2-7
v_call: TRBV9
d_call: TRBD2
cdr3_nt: TGTGCCAGCAGCGCTCCCCTAGGCGGGGGGCGCACCGAGCAGTACTTC
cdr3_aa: CASSAPLGGGRTEQYF

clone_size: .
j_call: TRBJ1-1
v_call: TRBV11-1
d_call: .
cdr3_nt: TGTGCCAGCAGCTCCACGGCTAGCATGAACACTGAAGCTTTCTTT
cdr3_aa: CASSSTASMNTEAFF

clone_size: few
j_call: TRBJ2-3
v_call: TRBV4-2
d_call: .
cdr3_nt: TGTGCCAGCAGCCAAGCCGATGGAAGCACAGATACGCAGTATTTT
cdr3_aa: CASSQADGSTDTQYF

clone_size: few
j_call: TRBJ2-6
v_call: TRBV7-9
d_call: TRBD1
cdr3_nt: TGTGCCAGCAGCGACAGGGGACAGGGGGCGGGCTCTGGGGCCAACGTCCTGACTTTC
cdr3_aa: CASSDRGQGAGSGANVLTF

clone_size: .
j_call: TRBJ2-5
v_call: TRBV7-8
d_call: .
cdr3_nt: TGTGCCAGTCGTACAGGGTTGGAGACCCAGTACTTC
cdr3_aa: CASRTGLETQYF

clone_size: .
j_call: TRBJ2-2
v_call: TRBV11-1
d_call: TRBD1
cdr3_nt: TGTGCCAGCAGATTCCGGGACAGGGGTTCCGGGGAGCTGTTTTTT
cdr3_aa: CASRFRDRGSGELFF

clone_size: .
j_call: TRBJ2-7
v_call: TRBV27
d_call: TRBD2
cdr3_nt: TGTGCCAGCAGTTCCCCGACTAGCGGTACCTACGAGCAGTACTTC
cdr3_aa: CASSSPTSGTYEQYF

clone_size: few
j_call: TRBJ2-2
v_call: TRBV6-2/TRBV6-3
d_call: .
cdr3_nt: TGTGCCAGCAGTCACTCCCCCGGAGGGGGCCTGTGGACCGGGGAGCTGTTTTTT
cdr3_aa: CASSHSPGGGLWTGELFF

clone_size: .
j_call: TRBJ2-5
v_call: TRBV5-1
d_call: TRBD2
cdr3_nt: TGCGCCAGCCGTACTAGCGGGGAAACCTCCAGAGAGACCCAGTACTTC
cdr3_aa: CASRTSGETSRETQYF

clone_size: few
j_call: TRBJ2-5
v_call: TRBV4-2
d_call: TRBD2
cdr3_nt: TGTGCCAGCAGCCAAGGGGCTAGCGGGGGAGTTTCGGAGACCCAGTACTTC
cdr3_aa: CASSQGASGGVSETQYF

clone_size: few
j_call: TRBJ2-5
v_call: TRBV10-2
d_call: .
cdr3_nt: TGCGCCAGCAGTGATCAGAGTCTCCCGTACCAAGAGACCCAGTACTTC
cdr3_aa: CASSDQSLPYQETQYF